These T cell receptor beta chains were read from a single sample in a study of T cell changes during pregnancy in multiple sclerosis. Generated by immunoSEQ multiplex PCR, the TCRdb table keeps only in-frame clones and is missing some. The sample consists of approximately 50,000 clones, 80% to 95% of them appearing once. The sequences come from CD4+ T cells from peripheral blood mononuclear cells, collected in the third trimester of pregnancy. The receptor set was obtained from a female donor with multiple sclerosis, enrolled in a pregnancy study. Both conserved end residues are part of each CDR3. The order of the fields is J gene, V gene, D gene, clone size, CDR3 protein, CDR3 DNA. The D gene is left open where the match is weak. The size field is filled for only some rows; it gives once, few, many or a size class.

TRBJ1-5 TRBV28 TRBD1 NA CASSRRQGISSNQPQHF TGTGCCAGCAGTCGTCGACAGGGGATTAGTAGCAATCAGCCCCAGCATTTT
TRBJ2-5 TRBV7-9 NA NA CASSPFGAQETQYF TGTGCCAGCAGTCCTTTTGGGGCCCAAGAGACCCAGTACTTC
TRBJ2-2 TRBV28 NA NA CASSRSTNTGELFF TGTGCCAGCAGTCGGTCTACGAACACCGGGGAGCTGTTTTTT
TRBJ1-1 TRBV19 NA once CASSTRPTGYTEAFF TGTGCCAGTAGTACCCGGCCGACGGGGTACACTGAAGCTTTCTTT
TRBJ1-1 TRBV5-6 TRBD1 NA CASSFGTGGTEAFF TGTGCCAGCAGCTTTGGGACAGGGGGCACTGAAGCTTTCTTT
TRBJ2-7 TRBV18 TRBD1 once CASSQSWTGGEYEQYF TGTGCCAGCTCTCAATCCTGGACAGGGGGCGAATACGAGCAGTACTTC
TRBJ2-3 TRBV27 NA NA CASSLRPGARTDTQYF TGTGCCAGCAGTTTAAGGCCGGGAGCTCGCACAGATACGCAGTATTTT
TRBJ2-7 TRBV4-3 NA NA CASSQIEGSGPEYF TGCGCCAGCAGCCAAATTGAAGGTAGCGGCCCTGAATACTTC
TRBJ2-5 TRBV19 TRBD1 NA CASSIGTVGQETQYF TGTGCCAGTAGTATTGGGACAGTGGGCCAAGAGACCCAGTACTTC
TRBJ2-2 TRBV28 NA NA CASRAGPSGTGELFF TGTGCCAGCAGAGCAGGGCCCTCGGGCACCGGGGAGCTGTTTTTT
TRBJ2-3 TRBV11-3 NA NA CASSLDPIDTQYF TGTGCCAGCAGCTTAGATCCTATAGATACGCAGTATTTT
TRBJ1-1 TRBV5-1 NA NA CASSSHTNTEAFF TGCGCCAGCAGCTCCCACACGAACACTGAAGCTTTCTTT
TRBJ2-7 TRBV14 TRBD2 NA CASSRYSGLTYEQYF TGTGCCAGCAGCCGTTATAGCGGGCTGACCTACGAGCAGTACTTC
TRBJ2-1 TRBV10-3 NA NA CAISEITGSDNEQFF TGTGCCATCAGTGAGATAACAGGGAGCGACAATGAGCAGTTCTTC
TRBJ2-7 TRBV29-1 TRBD1 NA CSVTPGQGLPYEQYF TGCAGCGTCACCCCGGGACAGGGGCTACCCTACGAGCAGTACTTC
TRBJ1-5 TRBV30 NA NA CAWSWGGRGQPQHF TGTGCCTGGAGTTGGGGAGGGAGAGGTCAGCCCCAGCATTTT
TRBJ2-6 TRBV27 TRBD1 NA CASSTGQGVAGANVLTF TGTGCCAGCAGTACGGGACAGGGGGTTGCGGGGGCCAACGTCCTGACTTTC
TRBJ2-7 TRBV28 NA NA CASSFLYEQYF TGTGCCAGCAGTTTCCTATACGAGCAGTACTTC